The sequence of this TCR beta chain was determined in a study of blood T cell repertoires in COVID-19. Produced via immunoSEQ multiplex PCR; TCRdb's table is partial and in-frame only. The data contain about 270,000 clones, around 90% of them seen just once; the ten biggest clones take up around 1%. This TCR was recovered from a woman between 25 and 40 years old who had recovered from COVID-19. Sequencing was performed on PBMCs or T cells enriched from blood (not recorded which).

The chain's CDR3 is CASSASGTGGEELFF. CDR3 DNA: TGTGCCAGCAGCGCCTCCGGGACAGGGGGGGAAGAACTGTTTTTT. The chain carries TRBV9 and TRBJ1-4; TRBD1 agrees at 11 bases. This CDR3 is built from 15 residues. Germline values: CDR1 SGDLS, CDR2 YYNGEE. J was trimmed by 12 bases and V by 3 bases; bases with no gene match: 10.